This T cell receptor beta chain was retrieved from a study of shared clonotypes between healthy human individuals. Profiling relied on immunoSEQ multiplex PCR, and the TCRdb table lists in-frame clones only, not all of them. This sample carries some 2.3 million clones, just over 90% of them seen once, and the ten largest clones take 0.35% to 0.5%. This CDR3 spans 16 amino acids. V was pared by 0 bases and J by 6 bases, with 10 bases of the junction left unmatched. CDR1 and CDR2 from the germline V gene are SGHNT and YYREEE (reference sequence). V and J are TRBV5-4 and TRBJ2-7; 9 nucleotides match TRBD2. Sequencing was carried out using naive CD4+ T cells from PBMCs. Indicated subset: CD45RA+ positively selected. This TCR was sampled from a man younger than 35 in good health. Some clones in this sample may be carry-over from other donors' samples. The CDR3 is CASSLGASGVTAEQYF. CDR3 DNA: TGTGCCAGCAGCTTGGGGGCTAGCGGGGTGACGGCCGAGCAGTACTTC. The complete variable domain, with remaining parts taken from reference TRBV5-4 and TRBJ2-7, reads ETGVTQSPTHLIKTRGQQVTLRCSSQSGHNTVSWYQQALGQGPQFIFQYYREEENGRGNFPPRFSGLQFPNYSSELNVNALELDDSALYLCASSLGASGVTAEQYFGPGTRLTVT.